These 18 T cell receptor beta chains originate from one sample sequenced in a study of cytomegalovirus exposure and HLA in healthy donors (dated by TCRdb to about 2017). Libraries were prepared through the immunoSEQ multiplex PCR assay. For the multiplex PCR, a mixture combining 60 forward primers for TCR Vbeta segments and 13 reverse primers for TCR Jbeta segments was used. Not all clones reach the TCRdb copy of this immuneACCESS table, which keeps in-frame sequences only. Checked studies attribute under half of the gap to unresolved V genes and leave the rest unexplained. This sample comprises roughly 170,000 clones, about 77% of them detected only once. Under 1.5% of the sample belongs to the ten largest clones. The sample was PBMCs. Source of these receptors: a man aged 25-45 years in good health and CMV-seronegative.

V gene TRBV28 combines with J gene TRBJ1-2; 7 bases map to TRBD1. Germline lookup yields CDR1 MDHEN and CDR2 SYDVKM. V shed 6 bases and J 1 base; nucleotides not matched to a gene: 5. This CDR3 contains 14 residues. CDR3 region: CASSRDRLNYGYTF. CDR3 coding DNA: TGTGCCAGCAGCCGGGACAGACTTAACTATGGCTACACCTTC.

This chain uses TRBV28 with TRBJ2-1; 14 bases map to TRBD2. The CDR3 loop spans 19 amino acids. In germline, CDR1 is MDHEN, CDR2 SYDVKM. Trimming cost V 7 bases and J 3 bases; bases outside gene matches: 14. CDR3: CASNPPGLAGALNYNEQFF. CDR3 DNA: TGTGCCAGCAATCCCCCGGGACTAGCGGGAGCTCTCAACTACAATGAGCAGTTCTTC.

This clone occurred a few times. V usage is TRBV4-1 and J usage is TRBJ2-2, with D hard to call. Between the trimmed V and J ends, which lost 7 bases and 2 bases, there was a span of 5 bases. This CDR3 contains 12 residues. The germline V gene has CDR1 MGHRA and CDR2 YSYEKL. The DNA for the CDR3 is TGCGCCAGCACTCCCAACACCGGGGAGCTGTTTTTT. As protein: CASTPNTGELFF.

The CDR3 bases are TGTGCCAGCAGCGTAGGCGACTACCTGGGGGAGACCCAGTACTTC. Protein sequence: CASSVGDYLGETQYF. The chain combines TRBV9 with TRBJ2-5, with D perhaps TRBD2 (5 bases). V gave up 0 bases and J gave up 5 bases, with 14 bases separating them. CDR1 is SGDLS and CDR2 is YYNGEE in the germline V gene. The CDR3 extends over 15 amino acids.

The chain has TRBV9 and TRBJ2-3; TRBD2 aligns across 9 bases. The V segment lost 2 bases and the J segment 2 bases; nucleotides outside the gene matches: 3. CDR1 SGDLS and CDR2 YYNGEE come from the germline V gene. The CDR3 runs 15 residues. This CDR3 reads CASSVTSGTTDTQYF. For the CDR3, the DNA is TGTGCCAGCAGCGTGACTAGCGGAACCACAGATACGCAGTATTTT.

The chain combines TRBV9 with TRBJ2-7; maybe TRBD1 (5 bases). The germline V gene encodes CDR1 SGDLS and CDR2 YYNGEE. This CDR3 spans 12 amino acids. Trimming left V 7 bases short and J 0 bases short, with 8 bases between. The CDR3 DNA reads TGTGCCAGCGGGGCCACCTCCTACGAGCAGTACTTC. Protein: CASGATSYEQYF. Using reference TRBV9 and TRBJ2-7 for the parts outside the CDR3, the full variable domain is DSGVTQTPKHLITATGQRVTLRCSPRSGDLSVYWYQQSLDQGLQFLIQYYNGEERAKGNILERFSAQQFPDLHSELNLSSLELGDSALYFCASGATSYEQYFGPGTRLTVT.

The CDR3 spells CASSAGLGQAAETQYF. The CDR3 nucleotides read TGTGCCAGCAGCGCGGGGCTGGGCCAGGCGGCAGAGACCCAGTACTTC. This chain links TRBV5-8 with TRBJ2-5; TRBD2 might be the D (6 bases). Germline CDR1 SGHTS, CDR2 YDEGEE. The CDR3 loop spans 16 amino acids. V lost 4 bases to trimming and J lost 4 bases, with 20 bases between them. Variable domain in full (rest from reference TRBV5-8 and TRBJ2-5): EAGVTQSPTHLIKTRGQQATLRCSPISGHTSVYWYQQALGLGLQFLLWYDEGEERNRGNFPPRFSGRQFPNYSSELNVNALELEDSALYLCASSAGLGQAAETQYFGPGTRLLVL.

CDR3 sequence reads: CASTEGQSYEQYF. The CDR3 DNA reads as TGTGCCAGCACCGAAGGACAGTCCTACGAGCAGTACTTC. J is TRBJ2-7 and V is TRBV28, with D possibly TRBD1 on 6 matching bases. The germline V gene has CDR1 MDHEN and CDR2 SYDVKM. This CDR3 region has 13 residues. V was pared by 7 bases and J by 1 base, with 11 bases between.

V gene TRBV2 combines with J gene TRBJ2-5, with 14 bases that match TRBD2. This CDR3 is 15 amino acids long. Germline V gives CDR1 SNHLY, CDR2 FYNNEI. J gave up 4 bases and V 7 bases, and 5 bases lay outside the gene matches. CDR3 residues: CASTKTSGRGETQYF. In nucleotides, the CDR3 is TGTGCCAGCACCAAGACTAGCGGGAGGGGAGAGACCCAGTACTTC.

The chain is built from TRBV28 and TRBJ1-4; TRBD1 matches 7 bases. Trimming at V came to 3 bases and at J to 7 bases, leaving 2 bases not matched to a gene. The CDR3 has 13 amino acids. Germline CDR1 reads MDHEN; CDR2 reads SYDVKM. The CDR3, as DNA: TGTGCCAGCAGTTTGGACAGGCCTGAAAAACTGTTTTTT. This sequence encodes CASSLDRPEKLFF.

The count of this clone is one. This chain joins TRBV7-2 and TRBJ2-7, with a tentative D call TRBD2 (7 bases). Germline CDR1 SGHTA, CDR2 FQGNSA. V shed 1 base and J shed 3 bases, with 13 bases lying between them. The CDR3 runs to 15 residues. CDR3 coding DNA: TGTGCCAGCAGCTTAGAAGGGGGAGGGCTCTACGAGCAGTACTTC. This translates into CASSLEGGGLYEQYF.

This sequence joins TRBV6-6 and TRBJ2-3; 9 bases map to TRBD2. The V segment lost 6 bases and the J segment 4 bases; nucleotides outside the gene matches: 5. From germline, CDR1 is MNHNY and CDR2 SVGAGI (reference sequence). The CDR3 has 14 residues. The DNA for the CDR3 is TGTGCCAGCAGCCCGGGACTAGCAGCAGATACGCAGTATTTT. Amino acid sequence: CASSPGLAADTQYF.

CDR3 amino acids: CASKIQGASTQPQHF. CDR3 DNA sequence: TGTGCCAGCAAGATACAGGGGGCATCTACTCAGCCCCAGCATTTT. This chain connects TRBV6-5 to TRBJ1-5; 9 positions agree with TRBD1. Germline V gene lookup returns CDR1 MNHEY and CDR2 SVGAGI. V shed 7 bases and J 6 bases; nucleotides not matched to a gene: 10. This CDR3 spans 15 amino acids.

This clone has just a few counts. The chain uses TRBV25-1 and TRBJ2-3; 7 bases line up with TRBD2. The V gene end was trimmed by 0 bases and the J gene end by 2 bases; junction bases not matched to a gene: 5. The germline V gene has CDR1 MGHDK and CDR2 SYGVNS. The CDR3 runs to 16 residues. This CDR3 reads CASSEYFGGNTDTQYF. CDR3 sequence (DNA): TGTGCCAGCAGTGAATATTTCGGGGGGAACACAGATACGCAGTATTTT.

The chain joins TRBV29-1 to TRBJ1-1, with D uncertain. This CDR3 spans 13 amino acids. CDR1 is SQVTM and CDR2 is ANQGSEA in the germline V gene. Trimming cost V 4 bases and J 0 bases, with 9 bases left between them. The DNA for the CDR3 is TGCAGCGTTGTCTTAGAAATGAACACTGAAGCTTTCTTT. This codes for CSVVLEMNTEAFF.

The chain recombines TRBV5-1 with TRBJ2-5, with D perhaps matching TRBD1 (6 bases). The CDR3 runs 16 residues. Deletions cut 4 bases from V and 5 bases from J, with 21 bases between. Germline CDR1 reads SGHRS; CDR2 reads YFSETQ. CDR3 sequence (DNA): TGCGCCAGCAGCAAGGACAGTGAGAGAGTGAGGGAGACCCAGTACTTC. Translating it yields CASSKDSERVRETQYF.

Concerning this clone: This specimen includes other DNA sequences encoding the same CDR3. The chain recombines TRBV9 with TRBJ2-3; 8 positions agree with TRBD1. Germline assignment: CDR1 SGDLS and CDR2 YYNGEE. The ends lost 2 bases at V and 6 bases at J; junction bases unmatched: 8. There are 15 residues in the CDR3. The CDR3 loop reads CASSVGGQGTDTQYF. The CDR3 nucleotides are TGTGCCAGCAGCGTTGGAGGACAGGGAACGGATACGCAGTATTTT.

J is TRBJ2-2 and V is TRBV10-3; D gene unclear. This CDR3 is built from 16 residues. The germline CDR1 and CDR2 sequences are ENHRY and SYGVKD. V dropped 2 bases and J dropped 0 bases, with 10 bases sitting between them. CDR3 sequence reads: CAISESAISNTGELFF. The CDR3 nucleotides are TGTGCCATCAGTGAGAGCGCCATCTCGAACACCGGGGAGCTGTTTTTT.